The 10 T cell receptor beta chains below come from one sample, sequenced in a study of CD8+ T cells in alopecia areata. cDNA reverse transcribed from extracted RNA served as the sequencing template. TCRdb's copy holds only in-frame clones and misses some; the assay was immunoSEQ multiplex PCR. The sample shows around 99,000 clones, 84% of them seen only once. The treatment here: oral pan-JAK inhibitor, 5-10 mg twice daily. The source material was CD8+ T cells sorted from blood, sampled at week 24, from a patient treated with tofacitinib. Source of these receptors: a human donor with alopecia areata.

The chain joins TRBV5-1 to TRBJ1-2, with D uncertain. Germline CDR1 is SGHRS and CDR2 is YFSETQ. Trimming cost V 3 bases and J 3 bases, with 15 bases left between them. The CDR3 contains 15 residues. CDR3 sequence reads: CASSSQILPDYGYTF. Here the CDR3 DNA reads TGCGCCAGCAGCTCCCAGATACTACCGGACTATGGCTACACCTTC.

This chain connects TRBV4-1 to TRBJ1-1; D is ambiguous. The CDR3 totals 11 residues. V was trimmed by 6 bases and J by 2 bases, leaving 4 bases between them. Germline V lookup: CDR1 MGHRA, CDR2 YSYEKL. The DNA of the CDR3 is TGCGCCAGCAGATTAAACACTGAAGCTTTCTTT. Protein sequence: CASRLNTEAFF.

The rearrangement links TRBV28 to TRBJ1-4; D possibly corresponds to TRBD1 (5 bases). The CDR3 loop spans 14 amino acids. CDR1 and CDR2 from the germline V gene are MDHEN and SYDVKM. V was pared by 6 bases and J by 3 bases, with 11 bases between. The CDR3 DNA follows: TGTGCCAGCAGCCTGACAGAGCCTAATGAAAAACTGTTTTTT. Translating it yields CASSLTEPNEKLFF.

The chain carries TRBV11-2 and TRBJ2-3; D possibly corresponds to TRBD2 (6 bases). Per germline, CDR1 SGHAT and CDR2 FQNNGV. V dropped 0 bases and J dropped 1 base, with 11 bases sitting between them. The CDR3 is made up of 16 amino acids. CDR3 nucleotide sequence: TGTGCCAGCAGCTTAGAACTGGGAGGTGGCACAGATACGCAGTATTTT. Residues: CASSLELGGGTDTQYF.

This rearrangement joins TRBV7-2 to TRBJ2-2, with no clear D. CDR3 length: 13 residues. Germline CDR1 is SGHTA and CDR2 is FQGNSA. The V gene lost 0 bases and the J gene lost 5 bases, with 4 bases spanning the gap. As DNA, the CDR3 is TGTGCCAGCAGCTTAGCTTGGACCGGGGAGCTGTTTTTT. Translated, it gives CASSLAWTGELFF.

J is TRBJ2-5 and V is TRBV7-9, with TRBD2 identical over 8 bases. This CDR3 has 16 residues. CDR1 SEHNR and CDR2 FQNEAQ come from the germline V gene (reference sequence). V dropped 5 bases and J dropped 1; count of bases not matched to a gene: 9. CDR3 bases: TGTGCCAGCAGCCCTTTTGGTAGCGGGGTCCAAGAGACCCAGTACTTC. Its translation is CASSPFGSGVQETQYF.

This clone was seen just once. The genes are TRBV18 and TRBJ2-1, with 12 bases aligning to TRBD2. CDR3 length equals 16 residues. After removal of 2 bases from V and 2 bases from J, the junction contained 1 base not matched to a gene. Germline-derived CDR1 and CDR2 are KGHSH and LQKENI. The chain's CDR3 is CASSPGLAGTYNEQFF. For the CDR3, the DNA is TGTGCCAGCTCACCAGGACTAGCGGGAACCTACAATGAGCAGTTCTTC.

This rearrangement joins TRBV30 to TRBJ2-7, with D uncertain. Germline V gene sequence: CDR1 GTSNPN, CDR2 SVGIG (reference sequence). The CDR3 runs to 16 residues. The V and J ends lost 0 bases and 0 bases respectively, with 15 bases between them. The CDR3 region has the DNA TGTGCCTGGAGTGTAAGCCCAGCCCGAAGCTCCTACGAGCAGTACTTC. It specifies CAWSVSPARSSYEQYF.

The chain links TRBV4-1 to TRBJ2-1; TRBD2 matches at 7 bases. The CDR3 contains 17 residues. Germline trimming cut 0 bases from V and 1 base from J; bases unmatched to any gene: 6. Per the germline V gene, CDR1 is MGHRA and CDR2 is YSYEKL. CDR3 coding DNA: TGCGCCAGCAGCCAAGATCCGGGGGGAAGGTCCTACAATGAGCAGTTCTTC. Translation gives CASSQDPGGRSYNEQFF.

In this sample, this clone turned up a few times. The same CDR3 can be traced to other DNA sequences in this sample. The chain uses TRBV6-4 and TRBJ2-3; TRBD2 aligns across 10 bases. The CDR3 is 15 residues long. From germline, CDR1 is MRHNA and CDR2 SNTAGT. The trim removed 0 bases at V and 6 bases at J, leaving 3 bases unmatched. The CDR3 reads CASSDSSGGADTQYF. The CDR3 nucleotides read TGTGCCAGCAGTGACTCCAGCGGGGGGGCCGATACGCAGTATTTT.